Shown below are 4 T cell receptor beta chains from a single sample sequenced in a study of blood T cell repertoires in COVID-19. Sequencing was performed with immunoSEQ multiplex PCR; in TCRdb, only in-frame clones are kept and a portion is missing. Among about 150,000 clones, around 89% were seen once, and the ten largest hold 6.5% to 8%. Sample: PBMCs or T cells enriched from blood (not recorded which). These receptors all stem from a woman aged 45-65 years who had recovered from COVID-19.

In this sample, this clone turned up a few times. This rearrangement joins TRBV30 to TRBJ2-7, with D tentatively TRBD2 (5 bases). CDR1 and CDR2 (germline): GTSNPN, SVGIG (reference sequence). This CDR3 has 13 residues. Trimming left V 3 bases short and J 0 bases short, with 9 bases between. CDR3 sequence (DNA): TGTGCCTGGAGACTAGGGCCCTCCTACGAGCAGTACTTC. Protein: CAWRLGPSYEQYF.

In its sample, this clone was seen once. The V and J genes are TRBV6-5 and TRBJ2-2, with a weak D call TRBD2 (6 bases). The ends were cut back, 6 bases at V and 2 bases at J, with 13 bases in the middle. Germline values: CDR1 MNHEY, CDR2 SVGAGI. This CDR3 has 15 residues. In nucleotides, the CDR3 is TGTGCCAGCAGCCTAGGGACTTCTAACACCGGGGAGCTGTTTTTT. The encoded protein is CASSLGTSNTGELFF.

The gene calls are TRBV5-1 and TRBJ1-1; D possibly corresponds to TRBD1 (6 bases). This CDR3 is built from 17 residues. Germline-derived CDR1 and CDR2 are SGHRS and YFSETQ. V shed 0 bases and J shed 2 bases, with 17 bases lying between them. The CDR3 loop reads CASSLEGLRGANTEAFF. Written as DNA, the CDR3 is TGCGCCAGCAGCTTGGAGGGATTACGGGGGGCCAACACTGAAGCTTTCTTT.

V and J are TRBV7-3 and TRBJ2-3, with D maybe TRBD1 (8 bases). Per the germline V gene, CDR1 is SGHTA and CDR2 is FQGTGA. Trimming left V 5 bases short and J 3 bases short, with 12 bases between. This CDR3 has 14 amino acids. Here the CDR3 reads CASSGQGGTDTQYF. DNA of the CDR3: TGTGCCAGCAGCGGACAGGGAGGGACAGATACGCAGTATTTT.